This TCR beta chain is drawn from a study of T-cell reconstitution after alpha-beta-depleted transplantation in children (dated by TCRdb to 2016 to 2018). Looking at the study overall: Using TCR repertoire profiling, the study followed T-cell immune reconstitution in a quantitative way in children after TCRalphabeta/CD19-depleted allogeneic hematopoietic cell transplantation.

From a lookup of the germline V gene (reference sequence), CDR1 and CDR2 are LNHDA and SQIVND. Measured from the cysteine to the phenylalanine, the CDR3 is 12 residues long. Only the CDR3 DNA is retained, 36 bases long and in frame from the first base. V gives up 6 bases and J gives up 6 bases, and the segment between their germline ends measures 9 bases. In the case of this clonotype: Its binding antigen is unknown. Qualities for individual bases were not recorded, and no much larger clone is one base off.

Paper-wide results and their limitations: About two months after transplant, the apparently early recovery of alphabetaT-cell counts reportedly depended on just several hundred clones that had expanded rapidly and came from non-depleted graft cells. In some patients, the high TCRbeta diversity seen at day 60 was put down to recipient T cells and intrathymic progenitors that had survived conditioning. The frequencies of hyperexpanded clones fell over the following months, and after one year, T-cell counts and TCRbeta diversity were mostly attributed to newly produced T cells.

Library preparation was by PCR. Sequencer: Illumina HiSeq 2500. TCR libraries were prepared with molecular barcoding, using unique molecular identifiers to normalize TCRbeta repertoire quantification. TCRdb trimmed the raw reads at Q25, called clones with MiXCR and kept productive beta chains. Each record represents a unique CDR3 protein, reported with the most common genes and DNA among its rows. The sample table records about 590,000 distinct CDR3 sequences; approximately 12% of these occur just once. Together, the top ten hold around 2% of the sample. Sample treatment or condition, as interpreted from the label and publication: allogeneic hematopoietic cell transplantation with graft depleted of TCRalphabeta T cells and CD19 B cells. Transplant recipients were children who received TCRalphabeta/CD19-depleted allogeneic hematopoietic cell grafts.

Source: PBMCs, mostly from graft donor cells, taken 360 days after TCRalphabeta/CD19-depleted stem cell transplant. The rearrangement joined TRBV19 to TRBJ2-1; no D segment can be confidently identified. The receptor's source is a male patient aged 5 to 17 who had a stem cell transplant for acute myeloid leukemia, so the T cells may come from the graft donor. The encoded CDR3 is CASRGTRNEQFF. The nucleotide sequence is given as TGTGCCAGTAGAGGAACTCGCAATGAGCAGTTCTTC.